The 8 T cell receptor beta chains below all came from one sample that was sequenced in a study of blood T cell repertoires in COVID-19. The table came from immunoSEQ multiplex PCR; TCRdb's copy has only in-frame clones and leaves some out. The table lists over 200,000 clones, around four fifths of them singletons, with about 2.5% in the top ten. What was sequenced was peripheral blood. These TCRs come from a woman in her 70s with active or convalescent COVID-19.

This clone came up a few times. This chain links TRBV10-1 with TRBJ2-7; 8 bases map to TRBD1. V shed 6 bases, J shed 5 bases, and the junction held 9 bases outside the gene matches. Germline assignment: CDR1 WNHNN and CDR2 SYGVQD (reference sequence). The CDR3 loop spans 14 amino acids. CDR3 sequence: CASSQGAGSNEQYF. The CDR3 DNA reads TGCGCCAGCAGCCAGGGGGCAGGTAGTAACGAGCAGTACTTC.

In nucleotides, the CDR3 is TGTGCCAGCAGCGGTGGACACCCTTGGGGTTTCTTT. Protein: CASSGGHPWGFF. The chain links TRBV5-8 to TRBJ1-1, with D possibly TRBD1 on 5 matching bases. Germline V gene lookup returns CDR1 SGHTS and CDR2 YDEGEE. The CDR3 loop spans 12 amino acids. V was pared by 4 bases and J by 13 bases, with 17 bases between.

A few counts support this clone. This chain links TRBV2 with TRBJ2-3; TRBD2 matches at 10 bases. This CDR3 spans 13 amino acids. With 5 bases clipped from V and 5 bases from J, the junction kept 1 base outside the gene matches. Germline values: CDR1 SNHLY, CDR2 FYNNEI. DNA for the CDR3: TGTGCCAGCAGTTGGACTAGCGGAGATACGCAGTATTTT. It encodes CASSWTSGDTQYF.

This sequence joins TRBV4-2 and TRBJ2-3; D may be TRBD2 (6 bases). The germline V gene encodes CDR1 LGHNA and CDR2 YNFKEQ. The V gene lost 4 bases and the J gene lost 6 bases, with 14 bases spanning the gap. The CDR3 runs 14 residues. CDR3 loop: CASSPGEAGDTQYF. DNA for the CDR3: TGTGCCAGCAGCCCTGGTGAGGCGGGGGATACGCAGTATTTT.

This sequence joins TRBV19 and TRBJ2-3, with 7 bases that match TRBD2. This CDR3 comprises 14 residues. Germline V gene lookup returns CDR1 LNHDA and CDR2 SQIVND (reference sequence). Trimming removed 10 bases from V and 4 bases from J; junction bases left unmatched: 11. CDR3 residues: CATKGREYADTQYF. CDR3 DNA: TGTGCCACCAAAGGGCGGGAGTACGCAGATACGCAGTATTTT.

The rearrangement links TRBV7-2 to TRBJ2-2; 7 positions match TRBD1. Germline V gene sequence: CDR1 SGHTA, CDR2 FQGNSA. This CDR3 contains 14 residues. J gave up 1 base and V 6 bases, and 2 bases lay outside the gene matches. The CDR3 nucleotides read TGTGCCAGCAGACGACAGGGGAACACCGGGGAGCTGTTTTTT. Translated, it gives CASRRQGNTGELFF.

CDR3 coding DNA: TGTGCCAGCAGTTACGGTTGGCAGACAAACACTGAAGCTTTCTTT. Its protein product is CASSYGWQTNTEAFF. V is TRBV6-5 and J is TRBJ1-1; D gene ambiguous. V was pared by 2 bases and J by 2 bases, with 12 bases between. CDR1 is MNHEY and CDR2 is SVGAGI in the germline V gene. The CDR3 runs 15 residues.

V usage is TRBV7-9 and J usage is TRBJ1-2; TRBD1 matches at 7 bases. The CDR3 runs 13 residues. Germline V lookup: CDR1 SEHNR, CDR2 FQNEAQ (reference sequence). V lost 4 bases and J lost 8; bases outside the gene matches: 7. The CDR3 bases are TGTGCCAGCAGCTCTATCGACAGGGCAGGCTACACCTTC. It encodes CASSSIDRAGYTF.